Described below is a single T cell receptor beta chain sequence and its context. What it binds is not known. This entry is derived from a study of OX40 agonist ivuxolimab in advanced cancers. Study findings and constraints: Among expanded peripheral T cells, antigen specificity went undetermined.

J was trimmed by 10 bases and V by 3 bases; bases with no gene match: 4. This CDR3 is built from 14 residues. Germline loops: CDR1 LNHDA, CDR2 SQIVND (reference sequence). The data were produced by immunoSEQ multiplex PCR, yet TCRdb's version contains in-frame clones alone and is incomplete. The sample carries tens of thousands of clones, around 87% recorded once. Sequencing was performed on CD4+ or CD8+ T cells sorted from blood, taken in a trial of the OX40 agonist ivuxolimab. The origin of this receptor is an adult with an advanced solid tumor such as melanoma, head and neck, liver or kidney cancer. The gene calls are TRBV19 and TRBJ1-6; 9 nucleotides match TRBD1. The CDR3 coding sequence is TGTGCCAGTAGTATGAGGACAGGGGACTCACCCCTCCACTTT. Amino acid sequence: CASSMRTGDSPLHF.